The 2 T cell receptor beta chains presented below share a single source sample, sequenced in a study of neurological immune-mediated disorders. TCRdb processed the 5' RACE reads anew with MiXCR; each CDR3 protein has one entry. Among 20,000 to 30,000 distinct CDR3 sequences listed, 6.5% to 8% were seen once. Sequencing used PBMCs. These receptors all stem from a woman in her thirties or forties in good health.

Comments on this clonotype: It is unclear where the CDR3 begins or ends on the DNA, so no DNA is shown, and the CDR3 is as TCRdb lists it. The chain combines TRBV7-3 with TRBJ2-1; the DNA was not used to check the table's D call, TRBD2. In germline, CDR1 is SGHTA, CDR2 FQGTGA. The CDR3 spans 23 amino acids, including both terminal residues. The CDR3 region is CASSFYICSARQNLAGGYNEQFF.

In its sample, this clonotype was seen many times. The V call is TRBV6-1, the J call TRBJ2-2, with 8 bases that match TRBD1. With 4 bases clipped from V and 2 bases from J, the junction kept 3 bases outside the gene matches. Germline assignment: CDR1 MNHNS and CDR2 SASEGT. CDR3 size: 15 residues. CDR3 residues: CASSGQGANTGELFF. The CDR3 coding sequence is TGTGCCAGCAGTGGCCAGGGGGCCAACACCGGGGAGCTGTTTTTT.